A selection of T cell receptor beta chains follows, all from one sample in a study of cytomegalovirus exposure and HLA in healthy donors. Here immunoSEQ multiplex PCR was the method, and the copy in TCRdb shows in-frame clones only, minus some. The sample yields roughly 110,000 clones, around 77% seen once. Sequencing was done on a sample of PBMCs. The receptors originated from a male donor in good health and CMV-seronegative. Both conserved end residues are part of each CDR3. A D gene is named only where the DNA matches it firmly. Clone size is stated in some rows and not others, as once, few, many or a class when expanded.

d_call: NA; v_call: TRBV30; clone_size: NA; j_call: TRBJ2-2; cdr3_aa: CAWSVIVSGELFF; cdr3_nt: TGTGCCTGGAGTGTAATAGTATCCGGGGAGCTGTTTTTT
d_call: TRBD2; v_call: TRBV5-1; clone_size: NA; j_call: TRBJ2-2; cdr3_aa: CASTKGREGNTGELFF; cdr3_nt: TGCGCCAGCACGAAGGGACGGGAGGGGAACACCGGGGAGCTGTTTTTT
d_call: NA; v_call: TRBV28; clone_size: few; j_call: TRBJ1-5; cdr3_aa: CASSFELEPPEGQPQHF; cdr3_nt: TGTGCCAGCAGTTTTGAATTAGAGCCCCCGGAGGGTCAGCCCCAGCATTTT
d_call: NA; v_call: TRBV5-1; clone_size: NA; j_call: TRBJ1-4; cdr3_aa: CASSPGYIGEKLFF; cdr3_nt: TGCGCCAGCAGCCCGGGTTACATCGGAGAAAAACTGTTTTTT
d_call: TRBD1; v_call: TRBV7-8; clone_size: NA; j_call: TRBJ2-5; cdr3_aa: CASSGTGGIETQYF; cdr3_nt: TGTGCCAGCAGCGGGACAGGGGGGATAGAGACCCAGTACTTC
d_call: TRBD2; v_call: TRBV5-4; clone_size: NA; j_call: TRBJ2-5; cdr3_aa: CASSLALAVKETQYF; cdr3_nt: TGTGCCAGCAGCTTGGCCCTAGCGGTGAAAGAGACCCAGTACTTC
d_call: TRBD2; v_call: TRBV5-4; clone_size: NA; j_call: TRBJ2-7; cdr3_aa: CASSWKPDWASGELYEQYF; cdr3_nt: TGTGCCAGCAGCTGGAAGCCTGATTGGGCTAGCGGAGAACTCTACGAGCAGTACTTC
d_call: NA; v_call: TRBV6-1; clone_size: few; j_call: TRBJ2-7; cdr3_aa: CASKVGSPADEQYF; cdr3_nt: TGTGCCAGCAAAGTGGGCAGCCCTGCCGACGAGCAGTACTTC
d_call: TRBD1; v_call: TRBV6-1; clone_size: NA; j_call: TRBJ1-1; cdr3_aa: CASSDRGQGIPEAFF; cdr3_nt: TGTGCCAGCAGTGATAGGGGACAGGGGATCCCTGAAGCTTTCTTT
d_call: TRBD2; v_call: TRBV4-2; clone_size: NA; j_call: TRBJ2-3; cdr3_aa: CASSQRTSGIVSDTQYF; cdr3_nt: TGTGCCAGCAGCCAAAGGACTAGCGGGATCGTATCAGATACGCAGTATTTT
d_call: TRBD1; v_call: TRBV5-1; clone_size: NA; j_call: TRBJ1-2; cdr3_aa: CASSPRRDRSRYGYTF; cdr3_nt: TGCGCCAGCAGCCCAAGGAGGGACAGGAGTCGGTATGGCTACACCTTC
d_call: TRBD2; v_call: TRBV5-6; clone_size: NA; j_call: TRBJ2-1; cdr3_aa: CASSAPSGGYNEQFF; cdr3_nt: TGTGCCAGCAGCGCCCCTAGCGGGGGTTACAATGAGCAGTTCTTC
d_call: TRBD1; v_call: TRBV15; clone_size: NA; j_call: TRBJ1-1; cdr3_aa: CATSEGTGLNTEAFF; cdr3_nt: TGTGCCACCAGCGAGGGGACAGGTCTGAACACTGAAGCTTTCTTT
d_call: TRBD1; v_call: TRBV25-1; clone_size: once; j_call: TRBJ2-1; cdr3_aa: CASSWDRDIDEQFF; cdr3_nt: TGTGCCAGCTCGTGGGACAGGGATATCGATGAGCAGTTCTTC
d_call: NA; v_call: TRBV9; clone_size: NA; j_call: TRBJ2-2; cdr3_aa: CASSPRRKRDTNTGELFF; cdr3_nt: TGTGCCAGCAGCCCCCGCAGGAAGCGGGACACAAACACCGGGGAGCTGTTTTTT
d_call: NA; v_call: TRBV27; clone_size: NA; j_call: TRBJ2-7; cdr3_aa: CASSYGSRSYEQYF; cdr3_nt: TGTGCCAGCAGCTACGGGAGCCGCTCCTACGAGCAGTACTTC
d_call: NA; v_call: TRBV28; clone_size: NA; j_call: TRBJ2-5; cdr3_aa: CASSPGTAGETQYF; cdr3_nt: TGTGCCAGCAGTCCTGGGACGGCGGGGGAGACCCAGTACTTC
d_call: TRBD1; v_call: TRBV28; clone_size: NA; j_call: TRBJ2-6; cdr3_aa: CASSPGQGIVSGASGANVLTF; cdr3_nt: TGTGCCAGCAGTCCGGGACAGGGTATAGTTTCTGGGGCCTCTGGGGCCAACGTCCTGACTTTC
d_call: TRBD1; v_call: TRBV30; clone_size: NA; j_call: TRBJ2-1; cdr3_aa: CAWSELGQLEQFF; cdr3_nt: TGTGCCTGGAGTGAATTGGGACAGCTTGAGCAGTTCTTC
d_call: TRBD2; v_call: TRBV30; clone_size: NA; j_call: TRBJ2-5; cdr3_aa: CAWSGSGSRRETQYF; cdr3_nt: TGTGCCTGGAGTGGGAGCGGGAGCAGGAGAGAGACCCAGTACTTC
d_call: NA; v_call: TRBV30; clone_size: NA; j_call: TRBJ2-3; cdr3_aa: CALTGNWATDTQYF; cdr3_nt: TGTGCGCTAACCGGGAATTGGGCCACAGATACGCAGTATTTT
d_call: NA; v_call: TRBV29-1; clone_size: NA; j_call: TRBJ1-1; cdr3_aa: CSVDETGRSEAFF; cdr3_nt: TGCAGCGTTGATGAGACAGGCAGAAGTGAAGCTTTCTTT
d_call: NA; v_call: TRBV7-2; clone_size: NA; j_call: TRBJ2-1; cdr3_aa: CASSPPLRTEQFF; cdr3_nt: TGTGCCAGCAGCCCACCACTACGAACTGAGCAGTTCTTC
d_call: TRBD2; v_call: TRBV5-1; clone_size: NA; j_call: TRBJ2-3; cdr3_aa: CASSLDPAGNTDTQYF; cdr3_nt: TGCGCCAGCAGCTTGGATCCAGCGGGAAACACAGATACGCAGTATTTT
d_call: TRBD2; v_call: TRBV10-2; clone_size: NA; j_call: TRBJ2-1; cdr3_aa: CASSALAGVSDEQFF; cdr3_nt: TGCGCCAGCAGTGCACTAGCGGGAGTCTCGGATGAGCAGTTCTTC
d_call: TRBD2; v_call: TRBV27; clone_size: once; j_call: TRBJ2-1; cdr3_aa: CASASGSNYNEQFF; cdr3_nt: TGTGCCAGCGCAAGCGGGAGTAACTACAATGAGCAGTTCTTC
d_call: NA; v_call: TRBV5-1; clone_size: NA; j_call: TRBJ1-5; cdr3_aa: CASSLGIGGGNQPQHF; cdr3_nt: TGCGCCAGCAGCTTGGGGATAGGCGGAGGCAATCAGCCCCAGCATTTT
d_call: TRBD1; v_call: TRBV6-4; clone_size: NA; j_call: TRBJ2-7; cdr3_aa: CASSDTMGQGFDFSYEQYF; cdr3_nt: TGTGCCAGCAGTGACACGATGGGACAGGGATTTGATTTCTCCTACGAGCAGTACTTC
d_call: NA; v_call: TRBV4-1; clone_size: NA; j_call: TRBJ2-3; cdr3_aa: CASSQEGAGAYTDTQYF; cdr3_nt: TGCGCCAGCAGCCAAGAGGGGGCGGGAGCTTACACAGATACGCAGTATTTT
d_call: TRBD1; v_call: TRBV6-4; clone_size: NA; j_call: TRBJ2-2; cdr3_aa: CASSDGGDRGNTGELFF; cdr3_nt: TGTGCCAGCAGTGACGGGGGGGACAGGGGGAACACCGGGGAGCTGTTTTTT
d_call: TRBD2; v_call: TRBV10-3; clone_size: once; j_call: TRBJ2-1; cdr3_aa: CAISEGLVYEQFF; cdr3_nt: TGTGCCATCAGTGAGGGACTAGTCTATGAGCAGTTCTTC
d_call: NA; v_call: TRBV30; clone_size: NA; j_call: TRBJ1-4; cdr3_aa: CAWSDGRGSEKLFF; cdr3_nt: TGTGCCTGGAGTGATGGCAGGGGAAGTGAAAAACTGTTTTTT
d_call: TRBD2; v_call: TRBV7-9; clone_size: NA; j_call: TRBJ2-1; cdr3_aa: CASSSLAGVYNEQFF; cdr3_nt: TGTGCCAGCAGCTCCCTAGCGGGGGTCTACAATGAGCAGTTCTTC
d_call: NA; v_call: TRBV19; clone_size: NA; j_call: TRBJ1-2; cdr3_aa: CASRAGGRSNYGYTF; cdr3_nt: TGTGCCAGTAGGGCTGGAGGACGGTCTAACTATGGCTACACCTTC
d_call: NA; v_call: TRBV19; clone_size: NA; j_call: TRBJ2-1; cdr3_aa: CASSPGGNYNEQFF; cdr3_nt: TGTGCCAGTAGTCCAGGGGGGAATTACAATGAGCAGTTCTTC
d_call: TRBD2; v_call: TRBV2; clone_size: NA; j_call: TRBJ2-7; cdr3_aa: CASSPGGDRGEQYF; cdr3_nt: TGTGCCAGCAGTCCTGGGGGGGACCGGGGCGAGCAGTACTTC
d_call: TRBD2; v_call: TRBV7-3; clone_size: NA; j_call: TRBJ2-3; cdr3_aa: CASSPRAGGSDTQYF; cdr3_nt: TGTGCCAGCAGCCCACGGGCGGGAGGGTCGGATACGCAGTATTTT
d_call: TRBD2; v_call: TRBV7-9; clone_size: NA; j_call: TRBJ2-7; cdr3_aa: CASSLSGVTYEQYF; cdr3_nt: TGTGCCAGCAGCTTAAGCGGGGTTACCTACGAGCAGTACTTC
d_call: NA; v_call: TRBV7-2; clone_size: NA; j_call: TRBJ2-7; cdr3_aa: CASSLGTVGYEQYF; cdr3_nt: TGTGCCAGCAGCTTAGGGACAGTGGGGTACGAGCAGTACTTC
d_call: TRBD1; v_call: TRBV29-1; clone_size: NA; j_call: TRBJ2-1; cdr3_aa: CSVQGALYNEQFF; cdr3_nt: TGCAGCGTGCAGGGGGCTCTCTACAATGAGCAGTTCTTC
d_call: NA; v_call: TRBV4-1; clone_size: NA; j_call: TRBJ2-3; cdr3_aa: CASSQVGPFFTDTQYF; cdr3_nt: TGCGCCAGCAGCCAAGTGGGGCCCTTCTTTACAGATACGCAGTATTTT
d_call: NA; v_call: TRBV6-6; clone_size: NA; j_call: TRBJ1-3; cdr3_aa: CASHTGQGNTIYF; cdr3_nt: TGTGCCAGCCACACAGGCCAAGGAAACACCATATATTTT
d_call: NA; v_call: TRBV28; clone_size: NA; j_call: TRBJ1-2; cdr3_aa: CASSLWGASDYGYTF; cdr3_nt: TGTGCCAGCAGTTTATGGGGGGCGAGTGACTATGGCTACACCTTC
d_call: TRBD1; v_call: TRBV7-8; clone_size: NA; j_call: TRBJ1-5; cdr3_aa: CASSPTGGGQPQHF; cdr3_nt: TGTGCCAGCAGCCCGACAGGGGGCGGGCAGCCCCAGCATTTT
d_call: TRBD1; v_call: TRBV10-3; clone_size: NA; j_call: TRBJ2-7; cdr3_aa: CAISAGQGYEQYF; cdr3_nt: TGTGCCATCAGTGCCGGACAGGGTTACGAGCAGTACTTC
d_call: NA; v_call: TRBV27; clone_size: NA; j_call: TRBJ2-3; cdr3_aa: CASSLAGRLTDTQYF; cdr3_nt: TGTGCCAGCAGTTTAGCGGGGCGGCTCACAGATACGCAGTATTTT
d_call: TRBD1; v_call: TRBV5-1; clone_size: NA; j_call: TRBJ2-6; cdr3_aa: CASSLIGGLGANVLTF; cdr3_nt: TGCGCCAGCAGCTTAATAGGGGGCCTCGGGGCCAACGTCCTGACTTTC
d_call: TRBD2; v_call: TRBV6-6; clone_size: few; j_call: TRBJ2-7; cdr3_aa: CASSPGLAGGPYEQYF; cdr3_nt: TGTGCCAGCAGTCCGGGACTAGCGGGAGGCCCCTACGAGCAGTACTTC
d_call: TRBD2; v_call: TRBV7-3; clone_size: few; j_call: TRBJ2-1; cdr3_aa: CASSLTAGGVSYNEQFF; cdr3_nt: TGTGCCAGCAGCCTGACAGCGGGAGGAGTATCCTACAATGAGCAGTTCTTC
d_call: NA; v_call: TRBV10-3; clone_size: NA; j_call: TRBJ2-2; cdr3_aa: CAISPGGFTGELFF; cdr3_nt: TGTGCCATCAGTCCAGGGGGGTTCACCGGGGAGCTGTTTTTT
d_call: TRBD2; v_call: TRBV5-4; clone_size: few; j_call: TRBJ2-7; cdr3_aa: CASSAGLAGGPVHENYEQYF; cdr3_nt: TGTGCCAGCAGCGCCGGACTAGCGGGAGGGCCAGTACATGAGAACTACGAGCAGTACTTC
d_call: NA; v_call: TRBV27; clone_size: NA; j_call: TRBJ2-3; cdr3_aa: CASSSLFFTDTQYF; cdr3_nt: TGTGCCAGCAGTTCCCTCTTCTTCACAGATACGCAGTATTTT
d_call: NA; v_call: TRBV5-1; clone_size: few; j_call: TRBJ2-7; cdr3_aa: CASSLGPQGGEQYF; cdr3_nt: TGCGCCAGCAGCTTGGGTCCCCAGGGGGGCGAGCAGTACTTC
d_call: NA; v_call: TRBV7-2; clone_size: NA; j_call: TRBJ2-7; cdr3_aa: CASSLVRDEQYF; cdr3_nt: TGTGCCAGCAGCTTAGTGAGAGACGAGCAGTACTTC
d_call: NA; v_call: TRBV4-2; clone_size: few; j_call: TRBJ1-1; cdr3_aa: CASSQDRTEAFF; cdr3_nt: TGTGCCAGCAGCCAAGATCGGACTGAAGCTTTCTTT
d_call: TRBD1; v_call: TRBV29-1; clone_size: NA; j_call: TRBJ1-3; cdr3_aa: CSVEVRGGLGNTIYF; cdr3_nt: TGCAGCGTTGAAGTAAGAGGGGGCCTTGGAAACACCATATATTTT
d_call: NA; v_call: TRBV28; clone_size: NA; j_call: TRBJ2-7; cdr3_aa: CASSLVEPYEQYF; cdr3_nt: TGTGCCAGCAGTTTAGTAGAACCCTACGAGCAGTACTTC